This entry concerns a single T cell receptor (beta chain). What it binds is not known. The data were taken from a study of beta chain features in type 1 diabetes. Overall study results and limits: All four CD4+ subsets of Type 1 diabetes patients contained TCRB CDR3s that were moderately but significantly shorter.

Germline V CDR1 and CDR2: SEHNR, FQNEAQ (reference sequence). V was trimmed by 3 bases and J by 6 bases, leaving 9 bases between them. This CDR3 is built from 13 residues. Expressed TCRB transcripts got sequenced, as all isolated RNA was reverse transcribed. Assay used: immunoSEQ multiplex PCR; TCRdb lists only in-frame clones, some missing. This table has 300,000 to 400,000 clones, around an eighth appearing once. The sample consisted of naive CD4+ T cells from blood. This clonotype was sampled from a young woman with type 1 diabetes. The gene calls are TRBV7-9 and TRBJ2-1; tentative D call: TRBD2 (6 bases). CDR3 bases: TGTGCCAGCAGCTTGGGGGGAGGCAATGAGCAGTTCTTC. This sequence encodes CASSLGGGNEQFF.